The 18 T cell receptor beta chains below all came from one sample that was sequenced in a study of radiation and T cells in renal cell carcinoma. Time point described: blood 4 weeks post-SBRT, at nephrectomy. Treatment in this sample: 15 Gy SBRT to primary tumor, nephrectomy 4 weeks later. Clones were read by immunoSEQ multiplex PCR, and TCRdb kept only the in-frame ones, dropping some. The table lists 50,000 to 70,000 clones, roughly 80% of them singletons. Material: blood, obtained from a patient whose treatment included radiotherapy and nephrectomy. The source of these receptors is a man aged 55-75 years with renal cell carcinoma.

The chain is built from TRBV6-6 and TRBJ1-2; the match to TRBD1 covers 7 bases. Germline lookup yields CDR1 MNHNY and CDR2 SVGAGI (reference sequence). This CDR3 comprises 13 residues. The junction had 4 bases not matched to a gene; V was cut back by 5 bases and J by 4 bases. The CDR3 here is CASSMGQFYGYTF. Here the CDR3 DNA reads TGTGCCAGCAGTATGGGACAGTTCTATGGCTACACCTTC.

The genes are TRBV9 and TRBJ2-7, with D perhaps assigned TRBD1 or TRBD2 (5 bases each). CDR3 length: 16 residues. Germline V gene lookup returns CDR1 SGDLS and CDR2 YYNGEE. V was cut by 0 bases and J by 6 bases, with 19 bases left in between. CDR3 coding DNA: TGTGCCAGCAGCGTAGCCGCAGGGTCCCTTGGGGGCGAGCAGTACTTC. It is translated as CASSVAAGSLGGEQYF.

By share, this clone ranks as medium-sized. The chain has TRBV7-8 and TRBJ2-5, with 13 bases that match TRBD2. Germline lookup yields CDR1 SGHVS and CDR2 FQNEAQ. The CDR3 sequence is 15 residues long. J was trimmed by 5 bases and V by 6 bases; bases with no gene match: 6. CDR3 in DNA: TGTGCCAGCAGAAGGACTAGCGGGAGTTTGGAGACCCAGTACTTC. Its protein product is CASRRTSGSLETQYF. The full variable domain, with the rest looked up from reference TRBV7-8 and TRBJ2-5, is GAGVSQSPRYKVAKRGQDVALRCDPISGHVSLFWYQQALGQGPEFLTYFQNEAQLDKSGLPSDRFFAERPEGSVSTLKIQRTQQEDSAVYLCASRRTSGSLETQYFGPGTRLLVL.

The chain has TRBV5-5 and TRBJ2-7, with D hard to call. V lost 4 bases and J lost 6, with 23 bases in between. CDR1 SGHKS and CDR2 YYEKEE come from the germline V gene (reference sequence). The CDR3 loop spans 16 amino acids. CDR3 coding DNA: TGTGCCAGCAGCACAACGCCGGATATTCGCGTAGTCGAGCAGTACGTC. Its protein is CASSTTPDIRVVEQYV.

This chain connects TRBV4-3 to TRBJ2-7; D might be TRBD2 (6 bases). In germline, CDR1 is LGHNA, CDR2 YSLEER. Trimming left V 3 bases short and J 2 bases short, with 14 bases between. The CDR3 has 15 amino acids. Here the CDR3 reads CASSQSRQRAYEQYF. In nucleotides, the CDR3 is TGCGCCAGCAGCCAGTCTCGTCAGCGGGCCTACGAGCAGTACTTC.

This chain joins TRBV19 and TRBJ2-2; TRBD2 matches 8 bases. CDR1 LNHDA and CDR2 SQIVND come from the germline V gene (reference sequence). This CDR3 spans 16 amino acids. V trimming: 8 bases; J trimming: 6 bases; junction bases outside the gene matches: 14. As DNA, the CDR3 is TGTGCCAGTCGGGAGCGGGAGAGAGGTTCGGCCGGGGAGCTGTTTTTT. Its translation: CASRERERGSAGELFF.

The CDR3 region is CASSYRGQPYEQYF. The CDR3 DNA sequence: TGTGCCAGCAGCTACAGGGGCCAGCCCTACGAGCAGTACTTC. The chain carries TRBV13 and TRBJ2-7, with 7 positions matching TRBD1. The CDR3 has 14 amino acids. The germline CDR1 and CDR2 sequences are PRHDT and FYEKMQ (reference sequence). The junction had 5 bases not matched to a gene; V was cut back by 4 bases and J by 2 bases. The entire variable domain, with the rest obtained from reference TRBV13 and TRBJ2-7, is as follows: AAGVIQSPRHLIKEKRETATLKCYPIPRHDTVYWYQQGPGQDPQFLISFYEKMQSDKGSIPDRFSAQQFSDYHSELNMSSLELGDSALYFCASSYRGQPYEQYFGPGTRLTVT.

The J gene is TRBJ1-1, the V gene TRBV29-1; 11 nucleotides agree with TRBD1. Per germline, CDR1 SQVTM and CDR2 ANQGSEA. Unmatched junction bases numbered 9, after V lost 6 bases and J lost 9 bases. This CDR3 is 13 amino acids long. The CDR3 loop is CSVFRPDRGQAFF. As DNA, the CDR3 is TGCAGCGTCTTTCGCCCGGACAGGGGGCAAGCTTTCTTT.

The CDR3 sequence: CAKREVATNEKLFF. The CDR3, as DNA: TGTGCCAAACGGGAGGTTGCAACTAATGAAAAACTGTTTTTT. The rearrangement joins TRBV2 to TRBJ1-4, with no clear D. Germline CDR1 is SNHLY and CDR2 is FYNNEI. V dropped 10 bases and J dropped 0 bases, with 12 bases sitting between them. CDR3 length: 14 amino acids.

This rearrangement joins TRBV15 to TRBJ1-6; D is possibly TRBD1 (5 bases). Deletions cut 0 bases from V and 10 bases from J, with 19 bases between. Per the germline V gene, CDR1 is LNHNV and CDR2 is YYDKDF (reference sequence). This CDR3 contains 17 residues. In DNA form, the CDR3 reads TGTGCCACCAGCAGAGATGGCAGGGTTGGGAGCGGATCACCCCTCCACTTT. It yields the protein CATSRDGRVGSGSPLHF. The full variable domain, rest sourced from reference TRBV15 and TRBJ1-6, is DAMVIQNPRYQVTQFGKPVTLSCSQTLNHNVMYWYQQKSSQAPKLLFHYYDKDFNNEADTPDNFQSRRPNTSFCFLDIRSPGLGDTAMYLCATSRDGRVGSGSPLHFGNGTRLTVT.

J is TRBJ1-4 and V is TRBV5-1; a possible D gene is TRBD1 (6 bases). This CDR3 contains 14 residues. Germline V lookup: CDR1 SGHRS, CDR2 YFSETQ. The ends were cut back, 0 bases at V and 5 bases at J, with 8 bases in the middle. The CDR3 DNA reads as TGCGCCAGCAGCTTGGCCGGACAGAATGAAAAACTGTTTTTT. Amino acid sequence: CASSLAGQNEKLFF.

The chain employs TRBV30 and TRBJ1-1; D remains unclear. The CDR3 spans 16 residues. Trimming left V 4 bases short and J 5 bases short, with 23 bases between. Germline assignment: CDR1 GTSNPN and CDR2 SVGIG (reference sequence). CDR3 amino acids: CAWTQTRGERRTEAFF. For the CDR3, the DNA is TGTGCCTGGACCCAAACTCGTGGGGAAAGAAGGACTGAAGCTTTCTTT.

In its sample, this clone was seen once. V is TRBV27 and J is TRBJ2-1; D is perhaps TRBD2 (5 bases). CDR3 size: 13 residues. Trimming removed 2 bases from V and 7 bases from J, with 9 bases in between. Germline lookup yields CDR1 MNHEY and CDR2 SMNVEV (reference sequence). CDR3 protein: CASSLEGWNEQFF. The CDR3 nucleotides read TGTGCCAGCAGTTTAGAGGGATGGAATGAGCAGTTCTTC.

V usage is TRBV7-9 and J usage is TRBJ1-4; TRBD1 agrees at 10 bases. J gave up 6 bases and V 5 bases, and 3 bases lay outside the gene matches. In germline, CDR1 is SEHNR, CDR2 FQNEAQ (reference sequence). The CDR3 is 14 residues long. The CDR3 DNA reads as TGTGCCAGCAGCCCCGGGACAGGGGATGAAAAACTGTTTTTT. This codes for CASSPGTGDEKLFF. Based on the CDR3 plus reference TRBV7-9 and TRBJ1-4, the full variable domain is DTGVSQNPRHKITKRGQNVTFRCDPISEHNRLYWYRQTLGQGPEFLTYFQNEAQLEKSRLLSDRFSAERPKGSFSTLEIQRTEQGDSAMYLCASSPGTGDEKLFFGSGTQLSVL.

This sequence joins TRBV7-2 and TRBJ1-2; D gene unclear. Per the germline V gene, CDR1 is SGHTA and CDR2 is FQGNSA. Trimming removed 1 base from V and 8 bases from J, with 11 bases in between. The CDR3 length is 13 residues. The CDR3 is CASSLVPSGGYTF. The CDR3 DNA reads TGTGCCAGCAGCTTAGTCCCGTCTGGCGGCTACACCTTC.

J is TRBJ1-4 and V is TRBV4-3, with TRBD1 matching 7 bases. The CDR3 has 15 residues. The J segment lost 10 bases and the V segment lost 0 bases, leaving 8 bases of the junction unmatched. Germline CDR1 is LGHNA and CDR2 is YSLEER. The CDR3: CASSQDSGTEGKLFF. CDR3 in DNA: TGCGCCAGCAGCCAAGATTCGGGGACAGAGGGAAAACTGTTTTTT.

V usage is TRBV5-1 and J usage is TRBJ2-2; D is unclear. V shed 0 bases and J shed 1 base, with 4 bases lying between them. The CDR3 consists of 14 residues. Germline V gene data show CDR1 as SGHRS and CDR2 as YFSETQ. The CDR3 region is CASSLEQNTGELFF. The CDR3 DNA follows: TGCGCCAGCAGCTTGGAACAGAACACCGGGGAGCTGTTTTTT.

The V call is TRBV19, the J call TRBJ1-5; D perhaps matches TRBD1 (5 bases). V gave up 5 bases and J gave up 13 bases, with 15 bases separating them. The CDR3 sequence is 12 residues long. Germline CDR1 is LNHDA and CDR2 is SQIVND (reference sequence). This CDR3 reads CASSPQGRNQHF. The CDR3 nucleotides are TGTGCCAGTAGTCCCCAGGGACGGAATCAGCATTTT.